These 21 T cell receptor beta chains were all obtained from the same sample, sequenced in a study of metastatic and nonmetastatic thyroid tumors (dated by TCRdb to 2018 to 2021). The method behind the library was PCR. Instrument used: Illumina HiSeq 4000. Starting from the raw public reads, TCRdb applied fastp trimming at Q25, assembled clones with MiXCR and retained in-frame beta chains. This sample holds approximately 20,000 clones; around a quarter were observed only once. Approximately 10% of the sample comes from the top ten. No patient had received any treatment before thyroid surgery. The specimen sequenced was tumor tissue. The receptor source for this set is a female donor with papillary thyroid cancer or a benign thyroid nodule (not recorded which). Some clones in this sample may be carry-over from other donors' samples.

A few counts support this clone. The gene calls are TRBV6-4 and TRBJ1-3; D not certain. The CDR3 extends over 14 amino acids. V was clipped by 7 bases and J by 0 bases, with 10 bases between them. The germline CDR1 and CDR2 sequences are MRHNA and SNTAGT. CDR3 amino acids: CASTETGSGNTIYF. The CDR3 coding sequence is TGTGCCAGCACCGAGACGGGCTCTGGAAACACCATATATTTT.

This chain uses TRBV30 with TRBJ1-2, with TRBD1 matching over 7 bases. Trimming took 4 bases from V and 7 from J; bases not matched to a gene: 6. There are 12 residues in the CDR3. Germline assignment: CDR1 GTSNPN and CDR2 SVGIG (reference sequence). CDR3 sequence: CAWIRQGGGYTF. CDR3 bases: TGTGCCTGGATTAGGCAGGGGGGTGGCTACACCTTC.

This chain links TRBV7-8 with TRBJ1-1, with D perhaps matching TRBD1 (6 bases). The V end lost 2 bases, the J end lost 3 bases, and 19 bases lay between the germline ends. Per the germline V gene, CDR1 is SGHVS and CDR2 is FQNEAQ. The CDR3 is made up of 17 amino acids. The CDR3 loop reads CASSLSQRGSCYTEAFF. For the CDR3, the DNA is TGTGCCAGCAGCTTAAGCCAGAGGGGGAGTTGTTACACTGAAGCTTTCTTT.

This clone was seen at least ten times. The chain couples TRBV6-1 to TRBJ2-5, with D hard to call. The V and J ends lost 6 bases and 3 bases respectively, with 17 bases between them. The CDR3 sequence is 15 residues long. Per the germline V gene, CDR1 is MNHNS and CDR2 is SASEGT. CDR3 sequence reads: CASRGYRSQEETQYF. CDR3 sequence (DNA): TGTGCCAGCAGGGGTTACAGATCCCAGGAAGAGACCCAGTACTTC.

The chain uses TRBV5-1 and TRBJ2-7, with D tentatively TRBD2 (6 bases). CDR1 is SGHRS and CDR2 is YFSETQ in the germline V gene. V dropped 1 base and J dropped 2 bases, with 13 bases sitting between them. CDR3 size: 15 residues. The CDR3 loop is CASSLLSRGPYEQYF. CDR3 DNA sequence: TGCGCCAGCAGCTTGCTGTCGCGGGGCCCCTACGAGCAGTACTTC.

Turning to this clone: Without the conserved terminal phenylalanine or tryptophan, this CDR3 likely stems from a read error. V and J are TRBV11-2 and TRBJ1-2; a possible D gene is TRBD1 (5 bases). Germline V gene lookup returns CDR1 SGHAT and CDR2 FQNNGV. The V and J ends lost 2 bases and 5 bases respectively, with 15 bases between them. The CDR3 has 15 residues. The CDR3 bases are TGTGCCAGCAGCTTATGGGGCGGAGGCTGGTATGGCTACACCTCC. As protein: CASSLWGGGWYGYTS.

The V call is TRBV6-4, the J call TRBJ2-3; 11 bases line up with TRBD2. Germline CDR1 MRHNA, CDR2 SNTAGT. The CDR3 loop spans 17 amino acids. Trimming took 2 bases from V and 2 from J; bases not matched to a gene: 6. The CDR3, as DNA: TGTGCCAGCAGTGACGATGGTAGCGGGAGGGCCACAGATACGCAGTATTTT. It encodes CASSDDGSGRATDTQYF.

In its sample, this clone was seen a few times. The rearrangement uses TRBV19 and TRBJ2-7; no clear D gene. Germline values: CDR1 LNHDA, CDR2 SQIVND (reference sequence). The CDR3 loop spans 13 amino acids. Trimming left V 1 base short and J 3 bases short, with 7 bases between. The CDR3 DNA follows: TGTGCCAGTAGTATAGGAGACGGCTACGAGCAGTACTTC. This encodes CASSIGDGYEQYF.

This chain joins TRBV11-2 and TRBJ2-7; weak D call: TRBD1 (8 bases). Trimming took 6 bases from V and 0 from J, leaving 18 bases between them. The CDR3 contains 16 residues. Per the germline V gene, CDR1 is SGHAT and CDR2 is FQNNGV. The CDR3 nucleotides are TGTGCCAGCAGGGGGGGGACAGGCAAGAGCTCCTACGAGCAGTACTTC. Its protein product is CASRGGTGKSSYEQYF.

This clone was counted a single time. Here the CDR3 DNA reads TGCAGTGCTAGAGATGGAAGCGGGAGGTATACCGGGGAGCTGTTTTTT. Its protein is CSARDGSGRYTGELFF. This rearrangement joins TRBV20-1 to TRBJ2-2; 9 positions agree with TRBD2. The CDR3 extends over 16 amino acids. Germline V gene data show CDR1 as DFQATT and CDR2 as SNEGSKA (reference sequence). V trimming: 0 bases; J trimming: 5 bases; junction bases outside the gene matches: 7.

This clone was seen only a few times. This chain joins TRBV6-1 and TRBJ1-1, with TRBD1 as a possible D gene (6 bases). CDR1 and CDR2 from the germline V gene are MNHNS and SASEGT. The CDR3 extends over 14 amino acids. The V gene lost 4 bases and the J gene lost 2 bases, with 11 bases spanning the gap. The CDR3 bases are TGTGCCAGCAGTGTAGTGACAGGCAACACTGAAGCTTTCTTT. Amino acid sequence: CASSVVTGNTEAFF.

The count of this clone is one. The chain has TRBV4-1 and TRBJ2-2; 7 bases are shared with TRBD1. The V gene end was trimmed by 4 bases and the J gene end by 0 bases; junction bases not matched to a gene: 2. CDR1 MGHRA and CDR2 YSYEKL come from the germline V gene. CDR3 length: 15 amino acids. The CDR3 protein is CASSPRGSNTGELFF. The CDR3, as DNA: TGCGCCAGCAGCCCCAGGGGGTCGAACACCGGGGAGCTGTTTTTT.

This clone was counted a few times. A junction end diverges from the germline sequence, so it may reflect a read error. The rearrangement joins TRBV6-9 to TRBJ2-5; 9 bases are a match to TRBD2. CDR1 and CDR2 (germline): MNHGY, SVAAGI. The CDR3 has 15 residues. CDR3 coding DNA: TGTGCCAGCAGTTATCTAGCGGGATGTCGGGAGACCCAGTACTTT. Its translation: CASSYLAGCRETQYF.

On this clone itself: A read error is likely, as this CDR3 ends without the conserved phenylalanine or tryptophan. The V gene is TRBV3-1, the J gene TRBJ2-7, with D possibly being TRBD2 (6 bases). The CDR3 has 15 residues. V lost 6 bases, J lost 4 bases, and 19 bases lay in between. Germline CDR1 LGHDT, CDR2 YNNKEL (reference sequence). CDR3 loop: CASSRARDFTYEQYL. CDR3 nucleotides: TGTGCCAGCAGTCGAGCCCGGGACTTTACTTACGAGCAGTACCTC.

This clone turned up a few times. The CDR3 coding sequence is TGTGCCAGCGAGGGGTGGCTAGCGGGTGACAATGAGCAGTTCTTC. Its protein product is CASEGWLAGDNEQFF. The V gene is TRBV6-1, the J gene TRBJ2-1; 8 bases map to TRBD2. The J segment lost 5 bases and the V segment lost 8 bases, leaving 11 bases of the junction unmatched. Per germline, CDR1 MNHNS and CDR2 SASEGT. The CDR3 spans 15 residues.

This clone has at least ten counts. The CDR3, as DNA: TGTGCCAGCAGTTACTCAGGGGCCAATGAGCAGTTCTTC. Translated, it gives CASSYSGANEQFF. The V gene is TRBV6-5, the J gene TRBJ2-1, with a possible D match to TRBD1 (5 bases). This CDR3 has 13 residues. V was clipped by 0 bases and J by 6 bases, with 6 bases between them. The germline CDR1 and CDR2 sequences are MNHEY and SVGAGI.

At least ten counts were recorded for this clone. This chain links TRBV4-1 with TRBJ2-1; TRBD2 aligns across 14 bases. The CDR3 is made up of 18 amino acids. CDR1 MGHRA and CDR2 YSYEKL come from the germline V gene. After removal of 0 bases from V and 3 bases from J, the junction contained 4 bases not matched to a gene. The DNA for the CDR3 is TGCGCCAGCAGCCAAGACGGGACTAGCGGGAGTGTCTACAATGAGCAGTTCTTC. This translates into CASSQDGTSGSVYNEQFF.

By share, this clone counts as medium-sized. V and J are TRBV20-1 and TRBJ2-3, with 7 bases aligning to TRBD2. CDR3 length equals 15 residues. Germline V CDR1 and CDR2: DFQATT, SNEGSKA (reference sequence). V shed 6 bases and J 7 bases; nucleotides not matched to a gene: 16. Here the CDR3 reads CSALLREGWSNTQYF. The CDR3 DNA sequence: TGCAGTGCCCTACTGAGGGAGGGTTGGTCAAATACGCAGTATTTT.

This clone was counted ten times or more. The chain links TRBV20-1 to TRBJ2-5, with 9 bases fitting TRBD2. The V segment lost 2 bases and the J segment 5 bases; nucleotides outside the gene matches: 6. Germline CDR1 is DFQATT and CDR2 is SNEGSKA (reference sequence). The length of the CDR3 is 14 residues. CDR3 residues: CSARPAGGWETQYF. Written as DNA, the CDR3 is TGCAGTGCTAGACCAGCGGGAGGCTGGGAGACCCAGTACTTC.

The V and J genes are TRBV28 and TRBJ1-2, with D hard to call. The V end was cut by 6 bases, the J end by 4 bases, with 9 bases between. From germline, CDR1 is MDHEN and CDR2 SYDVKM. CDR3 length: 12 amino acids. CDR3 in amino acids: CASSFFSYGYTF. The CDR3 DNA is TGTGCCAGCAGCTTCTTTTCCTATGGCTACACCTTC.

The chain has TRBV28 and TRBJ1-1; D gene ambiguous. The CDR3 runs to 14 residues. Germline V CDR1 and CDR2: MDHEN, SYDVKM. The V end lost 5 bases, the J end lost 4 bases, and 14 bases lay between the germline ends. This chain's CDR3 is CASSEGEPGTEAFF. The CDR3 bases are TGTGCCAGCAGTGAGGGCGAGCCTGGCACTGAAGCTTTCTTT.